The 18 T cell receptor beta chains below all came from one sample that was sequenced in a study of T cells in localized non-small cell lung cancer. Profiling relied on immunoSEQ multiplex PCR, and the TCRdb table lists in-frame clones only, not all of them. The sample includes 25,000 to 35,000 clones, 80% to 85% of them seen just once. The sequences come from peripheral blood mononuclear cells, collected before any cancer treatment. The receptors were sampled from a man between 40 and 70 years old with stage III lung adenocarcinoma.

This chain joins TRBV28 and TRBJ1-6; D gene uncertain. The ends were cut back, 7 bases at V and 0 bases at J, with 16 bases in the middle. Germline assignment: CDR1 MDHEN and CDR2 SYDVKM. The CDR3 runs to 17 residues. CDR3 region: CASNLRVSSSYNSPLHF. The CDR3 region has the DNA TGTGCCAGCAACCTACGGGTCAGCAGCTCCTATAATTCACCCCTCCACTTT.

CDR3 region: CASSRSGRGDTQYF. The DNA of the CDR3 is TGTGCCAGCAGCCGAAGCGGGAGAGGAGATACGCAGTATTTT. This chain joins TRBV7-9 and TRBJ2-3; 8 bases agree with TRBD2. J was trimmed by 5 bases and V by 5 bases; bases with no gene match: 6. The CDR3 consists of 14 residues. Looked up from germline, CDR1 is SEHNR and CDR2 is FQNEAQ (reference sequence).

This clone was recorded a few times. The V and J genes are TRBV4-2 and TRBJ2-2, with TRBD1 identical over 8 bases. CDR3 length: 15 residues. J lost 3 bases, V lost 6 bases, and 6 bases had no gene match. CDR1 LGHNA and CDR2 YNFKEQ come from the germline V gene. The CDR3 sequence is CASRPGGMHTGELFF. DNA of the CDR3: TGTGCCAGCAGACCAGGGGGCATGCACACCGGGGAGCTGTTTTTT.

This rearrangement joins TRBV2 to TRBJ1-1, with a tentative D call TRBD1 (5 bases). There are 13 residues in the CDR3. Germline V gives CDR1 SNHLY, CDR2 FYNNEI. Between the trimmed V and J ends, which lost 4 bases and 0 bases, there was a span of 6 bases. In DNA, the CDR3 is TGTGCCAGCAGTGTACAGGTGAACACTGAAGCTTTCTTT. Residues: CASSVQVNTEAFF.

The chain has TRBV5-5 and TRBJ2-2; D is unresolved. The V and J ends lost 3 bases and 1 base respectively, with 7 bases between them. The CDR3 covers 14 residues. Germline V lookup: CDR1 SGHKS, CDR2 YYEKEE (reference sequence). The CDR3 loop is CASSYPGNTGELFF. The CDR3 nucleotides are TGTGCCAGCAGCTATCCAGGGAACACCGGGGAGCTGTTTTTT.

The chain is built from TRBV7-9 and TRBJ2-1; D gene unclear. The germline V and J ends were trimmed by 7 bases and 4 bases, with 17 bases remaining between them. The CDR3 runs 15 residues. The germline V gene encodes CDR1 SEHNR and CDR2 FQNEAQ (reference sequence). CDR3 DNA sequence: TGTGCCAGCACCCAAGGCCCAGATATTTACAATGAGCAGTTCTTC. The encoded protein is CASTQGPDIYNEQFF.

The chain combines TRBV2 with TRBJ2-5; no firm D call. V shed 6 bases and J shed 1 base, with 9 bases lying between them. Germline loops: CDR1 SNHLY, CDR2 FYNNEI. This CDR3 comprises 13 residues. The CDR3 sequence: CASRVNLQETQYF. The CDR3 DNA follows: TGTGCCAGCAGGGTCAATCTCCAAGAGACCCAGTACTTC.

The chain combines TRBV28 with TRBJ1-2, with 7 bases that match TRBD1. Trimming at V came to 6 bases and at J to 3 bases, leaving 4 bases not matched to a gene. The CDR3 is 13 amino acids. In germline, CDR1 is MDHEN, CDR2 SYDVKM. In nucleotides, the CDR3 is TGTGCCAGCAGACCGGGACAGTACTATGGCTACACCTTC. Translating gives CASRPGQYYGYTF.

CDR3 nucleotides: TGTGCCAGCAGCTTGGTAGGAACCTACGAGCAGTACTTC. Residues: CASSLVGTYEQYF. V gene TRBV5-4 combines with J gene TRBJ2-7, with D hard to call. Germline loops: CDR1 SGHNT, CDR2 YYREEE (reference sequence). This CDR3 comprises 13 residues. Trimming left V 0 bases short and J 2 bases short, with 6 bases between.

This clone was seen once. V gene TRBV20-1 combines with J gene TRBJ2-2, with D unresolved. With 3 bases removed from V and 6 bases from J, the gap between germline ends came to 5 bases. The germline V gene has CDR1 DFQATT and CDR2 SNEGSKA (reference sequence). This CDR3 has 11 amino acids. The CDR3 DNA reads TGCAGTGCTAGTAGATCCGGGGAGCTGTTTTTT. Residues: CSASRSGELFF.

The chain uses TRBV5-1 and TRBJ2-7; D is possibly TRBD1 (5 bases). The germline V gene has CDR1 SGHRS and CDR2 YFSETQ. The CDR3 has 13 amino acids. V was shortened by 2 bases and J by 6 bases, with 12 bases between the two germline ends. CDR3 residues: CASSFRAGIEQYF. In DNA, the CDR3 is TGCGCCAGCAGCTTTCGGGCAGGGATCGAGCAGTACTTC.

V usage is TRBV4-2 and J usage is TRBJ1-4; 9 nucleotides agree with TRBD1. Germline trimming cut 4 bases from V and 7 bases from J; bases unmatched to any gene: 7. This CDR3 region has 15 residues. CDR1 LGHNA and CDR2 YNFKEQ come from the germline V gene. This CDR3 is CASSLRQGGTEKLFF. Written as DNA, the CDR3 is TGTGCCAGCAGCCTCCGACAGGGGGGTACTGAAAAACTGTTTTTT.

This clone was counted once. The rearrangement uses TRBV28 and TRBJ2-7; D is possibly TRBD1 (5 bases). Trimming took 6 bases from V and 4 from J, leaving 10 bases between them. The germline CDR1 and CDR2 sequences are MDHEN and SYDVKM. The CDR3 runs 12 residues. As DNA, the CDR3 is TGTGCCAGCAGACAGGAAGGGTACGAGCAGTACTTC. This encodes CASRQEGYEQYF.

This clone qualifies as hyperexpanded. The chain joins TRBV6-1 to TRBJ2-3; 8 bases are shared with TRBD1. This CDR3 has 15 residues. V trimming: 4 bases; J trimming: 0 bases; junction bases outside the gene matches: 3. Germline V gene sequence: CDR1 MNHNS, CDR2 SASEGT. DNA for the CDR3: TGTGCCAGCAGTGTACAGGGGGGTAGCACAGATACGCAGTATTTT. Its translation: CASSVQGGSTDTQYF.

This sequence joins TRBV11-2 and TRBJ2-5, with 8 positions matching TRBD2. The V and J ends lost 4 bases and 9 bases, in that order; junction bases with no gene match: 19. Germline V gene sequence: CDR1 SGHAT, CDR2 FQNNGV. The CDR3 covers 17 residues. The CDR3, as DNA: TGTGCCAGCAGCTCGCGTCACTCCGCGCTTGCTAGCGGGCCCCAGTACTTC. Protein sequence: CASSSRHSALASGPQYF.

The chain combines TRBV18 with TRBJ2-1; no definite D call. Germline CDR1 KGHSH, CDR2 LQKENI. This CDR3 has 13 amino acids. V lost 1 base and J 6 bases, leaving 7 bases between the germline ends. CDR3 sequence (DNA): TGTGCCAGCTCACCACTCCAAGTCAATGAGCAGTTCTTC. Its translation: CASSPLQVNEQFF.

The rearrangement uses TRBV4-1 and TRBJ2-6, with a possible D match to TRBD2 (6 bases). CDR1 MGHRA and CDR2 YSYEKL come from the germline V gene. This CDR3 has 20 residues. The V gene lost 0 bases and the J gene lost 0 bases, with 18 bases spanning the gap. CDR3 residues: CASSQEGGKGWGSGANVLTF. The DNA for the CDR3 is TGCGCCAGCAGCCAAGAGGGAGGAAAAGGGTGGGGCTCTGGGGCCAACGTCCTGACTTTC.

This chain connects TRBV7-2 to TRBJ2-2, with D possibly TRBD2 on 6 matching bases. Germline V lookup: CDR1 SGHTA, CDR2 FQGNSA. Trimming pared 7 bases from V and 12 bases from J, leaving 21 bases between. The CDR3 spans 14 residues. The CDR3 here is CASIQGAFGGQLFF. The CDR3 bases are TGTGCCAGCATCCAGGGAGCGTTCGGAGGGCAGCTGTTTTTT.